Sequencing of this T cell receptor (beta chain) was carried out in a study of blood T cell repertoires in COVID-19. Study-level information: The study drew acute and convalescent COVID-19 samples from the United States, Italy and Spain.

Only in-frame clones appear in the TCRdb table, and some are missing; sequencing was by immunoSEQ multiplex PCR. The table has roughly 140,000 clones, 82% seen once. V gave up 3 bases and J gave up 0 bases, with 18 bases separating them. This CDR3 has 18 amino acids. Germline V CDR1 and CDR2: MDHEN, SYDVKM. The V call is TRBV28, the J call TRBJ1-5; D is unclear. The source material was peripheral blood. This sequence was found in a woman of 80 years or more with acute or convalescent COVID-19. Here the CDR3 reads CASSLYSPLKYSNQPQHF. The CDR3 nucleotides read TGTGCCAGCAGTTTGTATTCCCCCCTTAAATATAGCAATCAGCCCCAGCATTTT.